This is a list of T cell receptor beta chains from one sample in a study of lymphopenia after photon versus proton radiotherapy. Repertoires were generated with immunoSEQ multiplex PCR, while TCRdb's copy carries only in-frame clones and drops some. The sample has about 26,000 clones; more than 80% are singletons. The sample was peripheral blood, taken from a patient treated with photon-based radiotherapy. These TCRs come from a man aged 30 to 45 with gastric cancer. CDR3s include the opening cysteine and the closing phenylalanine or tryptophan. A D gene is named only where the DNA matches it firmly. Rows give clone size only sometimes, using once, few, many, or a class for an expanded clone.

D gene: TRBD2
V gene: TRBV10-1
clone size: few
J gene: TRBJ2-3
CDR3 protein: CASSGEAGGGLDTQYF
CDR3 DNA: TGCGCCAGCAGTGGAGAAGCGGGAGGGGGCCTGGATACGCAGTATTTT

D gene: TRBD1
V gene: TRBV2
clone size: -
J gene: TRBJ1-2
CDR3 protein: CASSEIRTGRDGYTF
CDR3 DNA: TGTGCCAGCAGTGAAATTCGGACAGGGAGAGATGGCTACACCTTC

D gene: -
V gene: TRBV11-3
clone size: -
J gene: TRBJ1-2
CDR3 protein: CASSQGDTTLYGYTF
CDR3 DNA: TGTGCCAGCAGCCAAGGGGACACGACACTCTATGGCTACACCTTC

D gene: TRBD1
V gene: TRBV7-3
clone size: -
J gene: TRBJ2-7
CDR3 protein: CASSSTGIVYEQYF
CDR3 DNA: TGTGCCAGCAGCTCGACAGGGATCGTCTACGAGCAGTACTTC

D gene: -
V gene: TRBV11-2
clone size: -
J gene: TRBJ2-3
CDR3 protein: CASSLAPDTQYF
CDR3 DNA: TGTGCCAGCAGCCTTGCGCCAGATACGCAGTATTTT

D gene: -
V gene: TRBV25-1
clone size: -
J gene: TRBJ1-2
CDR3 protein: CASSEYGRNYGYTF
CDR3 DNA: TGTGCCAGCAGTGAATATGGTCGGAACTATGGCTACACCTTC

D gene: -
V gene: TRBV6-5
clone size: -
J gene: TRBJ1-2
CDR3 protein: CASSYDSWSYGYTF
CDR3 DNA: TGTGCCAGCAGTTATGACAGCTGGAGCTATGGCTACACCTTC

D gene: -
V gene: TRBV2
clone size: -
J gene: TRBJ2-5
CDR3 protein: CASRAGRETQYF
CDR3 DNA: TGTGCCAGCAGGGCAGGGAGAGAGACCCAGTACTTC

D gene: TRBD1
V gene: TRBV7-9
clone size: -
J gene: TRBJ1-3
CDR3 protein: CASSEDRVGNTIYF
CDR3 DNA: TGTGCCAGCAGCGAGGACAGGGTTGGAAACACCATATATTTT

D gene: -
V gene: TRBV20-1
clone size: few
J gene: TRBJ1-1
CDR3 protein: CSARMNTEAFF
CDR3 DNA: TGCAGTGCTAGGATGAACACTGAAGCTTTCTTT

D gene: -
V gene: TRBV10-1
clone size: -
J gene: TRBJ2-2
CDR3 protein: CASSEWLNTGELFF
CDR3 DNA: TGCGCCAGCAGTGAATGGCTTAACACCGGGGAGCTGTTTTTT

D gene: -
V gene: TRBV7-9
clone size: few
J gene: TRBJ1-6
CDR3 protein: CASSLSGPASPLHF
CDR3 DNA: TGTGCCAGCAGCTTATCGGGGCCGGCTTCACCCCTCCACTTT

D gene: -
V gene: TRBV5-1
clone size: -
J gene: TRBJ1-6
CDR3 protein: CASSKRGNPYNSPLHF
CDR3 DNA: TGCGCCAGCAGCAAGAGGGGGAACCCCTATAATTCACCCCTCCACTTT

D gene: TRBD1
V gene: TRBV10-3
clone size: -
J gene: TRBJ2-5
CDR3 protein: CAISPKQGEETQYF
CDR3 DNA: TGTGCCATCAGTCCAAAACAGGGGGAGGAGACCCAGTACTTC

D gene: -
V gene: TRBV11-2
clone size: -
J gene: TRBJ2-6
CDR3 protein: CASSLRGSGANVLTF
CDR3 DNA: TGTGCCAGCAGCTTAAGGGGTTCTGGGGCCAACGTCCTGACTTTC

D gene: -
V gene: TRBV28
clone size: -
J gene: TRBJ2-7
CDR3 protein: CASSLFGGWQGGSYEQYF
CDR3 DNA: TGTGCCAGCAGTTTATTTGGGGGGTGGCAGGGGGGCTCCTACGAGCAGTACTTC

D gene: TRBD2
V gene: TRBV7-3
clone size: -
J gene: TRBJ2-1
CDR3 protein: CASSWGLAGGQDEQFF
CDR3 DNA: TGTGCCAGCAGCTGGGGTCTAGCGGGGGGCCAGGATGAGCAGTTCTTC

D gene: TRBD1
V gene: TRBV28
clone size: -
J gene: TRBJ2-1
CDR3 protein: CASRTGGNEQFF
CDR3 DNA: TGTGCCAGCAGGACAGGGGGAAATGAGCAGTTCTTC

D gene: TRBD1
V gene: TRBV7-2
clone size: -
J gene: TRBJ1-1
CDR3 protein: CASSLNRGEAFF
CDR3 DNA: TGTGCCAGCAGCTTAAACAGGGGCGAAGCTTTCTTT

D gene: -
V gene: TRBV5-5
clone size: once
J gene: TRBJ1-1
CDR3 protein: CASSLQGVTEAFF
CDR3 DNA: TGTGCCAGCAGTTTACAGGGCGTCACTGAAGCTTTCTTT

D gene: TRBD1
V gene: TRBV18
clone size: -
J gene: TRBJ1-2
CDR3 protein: CASSPIPSDRANSYTF
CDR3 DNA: TGTGCCAGCTCACCAATACCTTCGGACAGGGCCAACAGCTACACCTTC

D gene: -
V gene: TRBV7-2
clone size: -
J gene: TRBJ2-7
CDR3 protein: CASSSYYEQYF
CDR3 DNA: TGTGCCAGCAGCTCGTACTACGAGCAGTACTTC

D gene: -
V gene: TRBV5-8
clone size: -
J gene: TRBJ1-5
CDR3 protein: CASSWGGGLLSNQPQHF
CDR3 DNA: TGTGCCAGCAGCTGGGGCGGCGGGCTCCTAAGCAATCAGCCCCAGCATTTT

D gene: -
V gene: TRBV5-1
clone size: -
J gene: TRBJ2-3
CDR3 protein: CASSFRTLTDTQYF
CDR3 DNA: TGCGCCAGCAGCTTCCGGACACTCACAGATACGCAGTATTTT

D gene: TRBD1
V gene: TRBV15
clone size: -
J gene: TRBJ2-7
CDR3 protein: CATTFDRGGYEQYF
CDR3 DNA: TGTGCCACCACCTTCGACAGGGGAGGCTACGAGCAGTACTTC

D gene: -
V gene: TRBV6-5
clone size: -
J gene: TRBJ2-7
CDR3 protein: CASSHERIPYEQYF
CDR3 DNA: TGTGCCAGCAGCCACGAACGTATTCCCTACGAGCAGTACTTC

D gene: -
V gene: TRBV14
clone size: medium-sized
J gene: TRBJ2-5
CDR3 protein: CASSQNPRETQYF
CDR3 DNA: TGTGCCAGCAGCCAGAACCCCAGGGAGACCCAGTACTTC

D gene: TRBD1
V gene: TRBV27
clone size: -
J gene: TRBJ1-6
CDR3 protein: CASSYRDRGSPLHF
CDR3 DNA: TGTGCCAGCAGTTACCGGGACAGGGGATCACCCCTCCACTTT

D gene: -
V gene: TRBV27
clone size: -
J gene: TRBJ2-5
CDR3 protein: CASSLYQQETQYF
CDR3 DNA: TGTGCCAGCAGTTTATACCAACAAGAGACCCAGTACTTC

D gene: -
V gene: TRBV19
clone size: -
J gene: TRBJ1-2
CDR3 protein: CASSIAVGDGYTF
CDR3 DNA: TGTGCCAGTAGTATCGCGGTAGGTGATGGCTACACCTTC

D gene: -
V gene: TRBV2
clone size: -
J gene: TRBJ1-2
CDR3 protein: CASSAGNYGYTF
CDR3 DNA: TGTGCCAGCAGTGCCGGGAACTATGGCTACACCTTC

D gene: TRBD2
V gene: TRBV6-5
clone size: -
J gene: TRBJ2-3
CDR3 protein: CASSYSSREATDTQYF
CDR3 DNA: TGTGCCAGCAGTTACTCCAGTCGGGAGGCCACAGATACGCAGTATTTT

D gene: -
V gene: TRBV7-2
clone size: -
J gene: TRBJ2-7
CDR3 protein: CASSPSGFRREQYF
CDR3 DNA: TGTGCCAGCAGCCCCTCGGGCTTCAGACGGGAGCAGTACTTC

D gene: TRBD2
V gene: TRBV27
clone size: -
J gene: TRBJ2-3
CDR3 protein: CASKVSGTKLISTDTQYF
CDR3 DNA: TGTGCCAGCAAGGTTAGCGGGACCAAACTTATCTCCACAGATACGCAGTATTTT

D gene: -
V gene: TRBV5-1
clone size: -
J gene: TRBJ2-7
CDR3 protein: CASSRSWPGESSYEQYF
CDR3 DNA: TGCGCCAGCAGCCGTAGTTGGCCGGGCGAAAGCTCCTACGAGCAGTACTTC

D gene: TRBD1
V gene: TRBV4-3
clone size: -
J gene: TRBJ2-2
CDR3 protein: CASSRGQGGTGELFF
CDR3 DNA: TGCGCCAGCAGCCGCGGACAGGGGGGCACCGGGGAGCTGTTTTTT

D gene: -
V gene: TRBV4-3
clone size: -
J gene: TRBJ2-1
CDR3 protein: CASSQEPKGEYNEQFF
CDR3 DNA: TGCGCCAGCAGCCAAGAACCCAAGGGGGAATACAATGAGCAGTTCTTC

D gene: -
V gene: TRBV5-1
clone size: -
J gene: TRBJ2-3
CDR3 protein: CASSLIPTDTQYF
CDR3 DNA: TGCGCCAGCAGCTTGATCCCCACAGATACGCAGTATTTT

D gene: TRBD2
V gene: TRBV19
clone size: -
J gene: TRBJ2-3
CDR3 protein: CASSFGSGRRISTDTQYF
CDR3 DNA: TGTGCCAGTAGTTTTGGAAGCGGGAGAAGGATAAGCACAGATACGCAGTATTTT

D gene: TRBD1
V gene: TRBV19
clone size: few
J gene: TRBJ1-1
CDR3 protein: CASSPSDRGGEAFF
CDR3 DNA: TGTGCCAGTAGTCCTTCGGACAGGGGGGGTGAAGCTTTCTTT

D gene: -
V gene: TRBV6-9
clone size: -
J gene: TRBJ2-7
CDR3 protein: CASSSSIYYEQYF
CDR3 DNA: TGTGCCAGCAGTTCTTCAATCTATTACGAGCAGTACTTC

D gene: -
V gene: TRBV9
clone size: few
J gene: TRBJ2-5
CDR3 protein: CASSFGERETQYF
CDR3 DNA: TGTGCCAGCAGCTTTGGGGAACGGGAGACCCAGTACTTC

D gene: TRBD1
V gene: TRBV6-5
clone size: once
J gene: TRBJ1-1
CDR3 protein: CASRRTGENTEAFF
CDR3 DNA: TGTGCCAGCAGACGGACAGGAGAGAACACTGAAGCTTTCTTT

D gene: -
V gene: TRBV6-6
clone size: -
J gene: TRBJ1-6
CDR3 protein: CASRGDSSSYNSPLHF
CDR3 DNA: TGTGCCAGCAGGGGGGACTCCAGCTCCTATAATTCACCCCTCCACTTT